A selection of T cell receptor beta chains follows, all from one sample in a study of T cell responses to AZD1222 COVID-19 vaccine. The repertoire was sequenced with immunoSEQ multiplex PCR; TCRdb's copy has only in-frame clones and lacks some. Among approximately 120,000 clones listed, about 85% were seen once. The material sequenced was peripheral blood, taken on day 0 of AZD1222 vaccination. The receptors were gathered from an adult in good health. Each CDR3 is given with its conserved first and last residue. A D gene is named only where the DNA matches it firmly. Size is stated for part of the rows, as once, few or many counts, or as a class when the clone is expanded.

cdr3_aa cdr3_nt j_call clone_size v_call d_call
CASRGSYEQYF TGTGCCAGCAGGGGCTCCTACGAGCAGTACTTC TRBJ2-7 . TRBV6-5 .
CASSLEGGRETQYF TGTGCCAGCAGCCTAGAGGGGGGCAGGGAGACCCAGTACTTC TRBJ2-5 . TRBV13 .
CATSTDRGLYEQYF TGTGCCACCAGTACGGACAGGGGCCTCTACGAGCAGTACTTC TRBJ2-7 . TRBV15 TRBD1
CASSSGTATDTQYF TGCGCCAGCAGCTCAGGGACAGCGACAGATACGCAGTATTTT TRBJ2-3 . TRBV5-1 TRBD1
CASSFRLADTQYF TGTGCCAGCAGTTTTCGACTAGCGGATACGCAGTATTTT TRBJ2-3 . TRBV6-2/TRBV6-3 TRBD2
CASSLDWEETQYF TGTGCCAGCAGCTTAGACTGGGAAGAGACCCAGTACTTC TRBJ2-5 . TRBV11-2 .
CASTEDRATGANVLTF TGCGCCAGCACCGAAGACAGGGCAACTGGGGCCAACGTCCTGACTTTC TRBJ2-6 . TRBV5-1 TRBD1
CASSLNGGGAETQYF TGCGCCAGCAGCTTGAACGGCGGGGGGGCCGAGACCCAGTACTTC TRBJ2-5 . TRBV5-1 TRBD2
CASSPRGVAGVGDTQYF TGTGCCAGCAGCCCTCGAGGCGTGGCGGGAGTTGGAGATACGCAGTATTTT TRBJ2-3 . TRBV11-2 TRBD2
CASSVTGFEQYF TGTGCCAGCAGTGTCACAGGGTTCGAGCAGTACTTC TRBJ2-7 . TRBV25-1 .
CASSLYGNTGELFF TGTGCCAGCAGCTTGTATGGGAACACCGGGGAGCTGTTTTTT TRBJ2-2 . TRBV5-8 .
CASGLAAGGPTCVETQYF TGTGCTAGTGGTTTGGCCGCGGGGGGCCCCACTTGTGTAGAGACCCAGTACTTC TRBJ2-5 . TRBV12-5 TRBD2
CASAQPNTGELFF TGTGCTAGTGCCCAGCCGAACACCGGGGAGCTGTTTTTT TRBJ2-2 . TRBV12-5 .
CASGQAYYNQPQHF TGTGCCAGCGGCCAAGCCTACTACAATCAGCCCCAGCATTTT TRBJ1-5 . TRBV6-5 .
CASSPGLGNQPQHF TGTGCCAGCAGTCCCGGATTGGGCAATCAGCCCCAGCATTTT TRBJ1-5 . TRBV27 .
CASSEGWNTEAFF TGTGCCAGTAGTGAAGGCTGGAACACTGAAGCTTTCTTT TRBJ1-1 . TRBV19 .
CASSEVLAGVPHEQYF TGTGCCAGCAGTGAGGTACTAGCGGGAGTTCCCCACGAGCAGTACTTC TRBJ2-7 . TRBV6-4 TRBD2
CASSKAGHEGPNTEAFF TGTGCCAGCAGCAAAGCGGGGCACGAGGGGCCCAACACTGAAGCTTTCTTT TRBJ1-1 few TRBV21-1 .
CASSQGQGVPYEQYF TGCGCCAGCAGCCAGGGCCAGGGGGTCCCCTACGAGCAGTACTTC TRBJ2-7 . TRBV4-1 TRBD1
CASRGLAGGETQYF TGTGCCAGCAGAGGACTAGCAGGGGGGGAGACCCAGTACTTC TRBJ2-5 . TRBV6-5 .
CASSLDPRLRSYNEQFF TGTGCCAGCAGTCTAGACCCGCGGTTACGCTCCTACAATGAGCAGTTCTTC TRBJ2-1 . TRBV27 .
CASSPGGTGGAYEQYF TGTGCCAGCTCACCAGGAGGGACAGGGGGGGCCTACGAGCAGTACTTC TRBJ2-7 . TRBV18 TRBD1
CASSEFADRGRDTIYF TGTGCCAGCAGTGAATTCGCGGACAGGGGGAGAGACACCATATATTTT TRBJ1-3 . TRBV25-1 TRBD1
CARSLGVQPQHF TGTGCCAGAAGCTTGGGCGTTCAGCCCCAGCATTTT TRBJ1-5 . TRBV5-3 .
CASSLENPGTASYEQYF TGCGCCAGCAGCTTGGAGAACCCCGGGACAGCTTCCTACGAGCAGTACTTC TRBJ2-7 . TRBV5-1 TRBD1
CASRMIPGEGEAFF TGCGCCAGCAGGATGATTCCAGGAGAGGGGGAAGCTTTCTTT TRBJ1-1 . TRBV5-1 .
CASSLVQAANTEAFF TGTGCCAGCTCATTAGTTCAGGCCGCGAACACTGAAGCTTTCTTT TRBJ1-1 . TRBV18 .
CASRAAGTHGYTF TGTGCCAGCCGGGCGGCCGGGACCCATGGCTACACCTTC TRBJ1-2 . TRBV12-3/TRBV12-4 .
CASSPMQEEDTQYF TGCGCCAGCAGCCCAATGCAGGAGGAGGATACGCAGTATTTT TRBJ2-3 . TRBV4-3 .
CASSQTSDRGGEKLFF TGTGCCAGCAGCCAGACCTCGGACAGGGGAGGTGAAAAACTGTTTTTT TRBJ1-4 few TRBV13 TRBD1
CASSRLLNTEAFF TGTGCCAGCAGCCGACTTTTGAACACTGAAGCTTTCTTT TRBJ1-1 . TRBV7-3 .
CASSRTSGGTDTQYF TGTGCCAGCAGCCGGACTAGCGGGGGCACAGATACGCAGTATTTT TRBJ2-3 . TRBV6-4 TRBD2
CASSSWGGDVRYYGYTF TGTGCCAGCAGCTCGTGGGGAGGGGACGTCAGATACTATGGCTACACCTTC TRBJ1-2 . TRBV7-2 .
CASSQGVTQYF TGCGCCAGCAGCCAAGGAGTTACGCAGTATTTT TRBJ2-3 once TRBV4-3 .
CATSTGTGVYGYTF TGTGCCACCAGTACCGGGACAGGGGTCTATGGCTACACCTTC TRBJ1-2 . TRBV15 TRBD1
CASSSGTGNGYTF TGTGCCAGCAGCTCCGGGACAGGGAATGGCTACACCTTC TRBJ1-2 . TRBV13 TRBD1
CATSTLSGNTIYF TGTGCCACCAGTACTCTCTCTGGAAACACCATATATTTT TRBJ1-3 . TRBV24-1 .
CASSEGQGPYEQYF TGTGCCAGCAGTGAAGGACAGGGGCCCTACGAGCAGTACTTC TRBJ2-7 . TRBV28 TRBD1
CASSQNGVETQYF TGCGCCAGCAGCCAAAACGGGGTGGAGACCCAGTACTTC TRBJ2-5 . TRBV4-3 .
CASSRGGAGSPLHF TGTGCCAGTAGCAGGGGGGGCGCAGGGTCACCCCTCCACTTT TRBJ1-6 . TRBV19 TRBD1
CASSVAVRGANTEAFF TGTGCCAGCAGCGTAGCAGTCAGGGGGGCGAACACTGAAGCTTTCTTT TRBJ1-1 . TRBV9 TRBD1
CASSWSASDQPQHF TGTGCCAGCAGCTGGTCAGCAAGCGATCAGCCCCAGCATTTT TRBJ1-5 few TRBV7-9 .
CASSQSSSGGVRSVTQYF TGCGCCAGCAGCCAGTCCTCTAGCGGGGGGGTGCGGTCGGTTACGCAGTATTTT TRBJ2-3 . TRBV4-3 TRBD2
CASSFHGGGFNYGYTF TGTGCCAGCAGTTTCCATGGGGGGGGTTTTAACTATGGCTACACCTTC TRBJ1-2 . TRBV27 .
CASSISGGAGDTQYF TGTGCCAGCAGCATTAGCGGGGGGGCCGGAGATACGCAGTATTTT TRBJ2-3 . TRBV7-2 TRBD2
CASSQGLMGANVLTF TGCGCCAGCAGCCAGGGTCTCATGGGGGCCAACGTCCTGACTTTC TRBJ2-6 . TRBV4-1 .
CSVEDGIGTGWNTEAFF TGCAGCGTTGAAGATGGCATCGGAACAGGGTGGAACACTGAAGCTTTCTTT TRBJ1-1 . TRBV29-1 .
CASSFFGNTIYF TGTGCCAGCAGTTTTTTCGGAAACACCATATATTTT TRBJ1-3 . TRBV12-3/TRBV12-4 .
CASSPEGASGTSPSTDTQYF TGTGCCAGCAGCCCGGAAGGGGCGAGCGGGACCTCCCCTAGCACAGATACGCAGTATTTT TRBJ2-3 . TRBV3-1/TRBV3-2 TRBD2
CASSPPDYLNTGELFF TGTGCCAGCAGCCCCCCGGACTACCTGAACACCGGGGAGCTGTTTTTT TRBJ2-2 few TRBV9 .